Shown below are 25 T cell receptor beta chains from a single sample sequenced in a study of post-analysis software for immune sequencing data. Study-wide findings and caveats: Patients used several TRBV segments, including TRBV5-6, TRBV5-1 and TRBV20-1, more often than controls.

Libraries were made from TCR beta cDNA, and they carried unique molecular identifiers. In TCRdb, the PCR reads were re-called with MiXCR into one record per CDR3 protein. The profile shows approximately 770,000 distinct CDR3 sequences, roughly 50% of them singletons. Their recognized antigens are unknown. Sample: blood. The receptors shown here come from a girl aged 10-17 years with multiple sclerosis.

This sequence joins TRBV28 and TRBJ2-5; either TRBD1 or TRBD2 may supply D (5 bases each). CDR1 and CDR2 from the germline V gene are MDHEN and SYDVKM. V dropped 4 bases and J dropped 4 bases, with 16 bases sitting between them. CDR3 length: 15 residues. DNA of the CDR3: TGTGCCAGCAGTTACGTTTCTGGGGGTCGAGAGACCCAGTACTTC. This encodes CASSYVSGGRETQYF.

A few counts support this clonotype. V usage is TRBV9 and J usage is TRBJ2-1; D assignment may be TRBD1 or TRBD2 (5 bases each). V was cut by 0 bases and J by 7 bases, with 14 bases left in between. In germline, CDR1 is SGDLS, CDR2 YYNGEE. This CDR3 region has 15 residues. The CDR3 DNA reads TGTGCCAGCAGCGTAGGGGGACGAGATCTTAATGAGCAGTTCTTC. Its translation is CASSVGGRDLNEQFF.

The chain couples TRBV24-1 to TRBJ1-4; the match to TRBD1 covers 8 bases. Germline V gene sequence: CDR1 KGHDR, CDR2 SFDVKD. The ends lost 9 bases at V and 7 bases at J; junction bases unmatched: 9. This CDR3 is 14 amino acids long. The CDR3 DNA reads as TGTGCCACCGGTTCAGGGGGCCAGGGTGAAAAACTGTTTTTT. Its translation is CATGSGGQGEKLFF.

This clonotype was observed a handful of times. The chain recombines TRBV5-5 with TRBJ2-7; D ambiguous. The CDR3 is 15 amino acids. V was trimmed by 3 bases and J by 1 base, leaving 14 bases between them. CDR1 is SGHKS, CDR2 YYEKEE, per germline (reference sequence). CDR3 nucleotides: TGTGCCAGCAGCTCGACCGGGTCCGCTTCCTACGAGCAGTACTTC. This codes for CASSSTGSASYEQYF.

The chain links TRBV20-1 to TRBJ1-1; perhaps TRBD1 as D (5 bases). The CDR3 extends over 12 amino acids. V lost 1 base to trimming and J lost 4 bases, with 7 bases between them. The V gene's germline CDR1 is DFQATT and CDR2 SNEGSKA (reference sequence). The CDR3 loop is CSARVGATEAFF. CDR3 nucleotide sequence: TGCAGTGCTAGAGTAGGGGCCACTGAAGCTTTCTTT.

In the case of this clonotype: A much bigger clone sits one base away, suggesting this may be a read error. V usage is TRBV12-3 or TRBV12-4 and J usage is TRBJ2-5; the match to TRBD2 covers 11 bases. The CDR3 is 16 residues long. The CDR3 coding sequence is TGTGCCAGCAGCCTTATAGCGGGAGGGCCCCAAGAGGCCCAGTACTTC. It encodes CASSLIAGGPQEAQYF.

J is TRBJ2-7 and V is TRBV7-8; 9 bases line up with TRBD2. Germline V gives CDR1 SGHVS, CDR2 FQNEAQ. V trimming: 1 base; J trimming: 3 bases; junction bases outside the gene matches: 4. This CDR3 region has 15 residues. CDR3 in amino acids: CASSLEASGNYEQYF. In DNA, the CDR3 is TGTGCCAGCAGCTTAGAGGCTAGCGGGAACTACGAGCAGTACTTC.

The chain combines TRBV20-1 with TRBJ1-1, with TRBD1 as a possible D gene (6 bases). The V end lost 5 bases, the J end lost 6 bases, and 16 bases lay between the germline ends. The V gene's germline CDR1 is DFQATT and CDR2 SNEGSKA (reference sequence). The CDR3 sequence is 13 residues long. For the CDR3, the DNA is TGCAGTGCTTACAAAAGGGGGAGGGCTGAAGCTTTCTTT. This gives the protein CSAYKRGRAEAFF.

The CDR3: CSAGRGEQYF. In DNA, the CDR3 is TGCAGTGCTGGGAGGGGCGAGCAGTACTTC. The V call is TRBV20-1, the J call TRBJ2-5; 7 bases are shared with TRBD2. The J call is doubtful: the DNA matches TRBJ2-7 better. The CDR3 has 10 residues. From germline, CDR1 is DFQATT and CDR2 SNEGSKA (reference sequence).

The rearrangement joins TRBV7-2 to TRBJ2-5; weak D call: TRBD1 (6 bases). Per germline, CDR1 SGHTA and CDR2 FQGNSA. This CDR3 has 15 amino acids. V lost 4 bases, J lost 2 bases, and 14 bases lay in between. Here the CDR3 reads CASSSQQGKQETQYF. The CDR3, as DNA: TGTGCCAGCAGCTCGCAACAGGGTAAACAAGAGACCCAGTACTTC.

The chain joins TRBV20-1 to TRBJ2-7; TRBD2 agrees at 9 bases. The V gene end was trimmed by 1 base and the J gene end by 2 bases; junction bases not matched to a gene: 6. Germline values: CDR1 DFQATT, CDR2 SNEGSKA (reference sequence). The CDR3 totals 15 residues. The chain's CDR3 is CSARGTTSGTYEQYF. The DNA for the CDR3 is TGCAGTGCTAGAGGTACGACTAGCGGAACCTACGAGCAGTACTTC.

V is TRBV4-3 and J is TRBJ2-7; D not resolved. The last part of the DNA fits TRBJ2-5 better; the J call may be wrong. There are 15 residues in the CDR3. Germline loops: CDR1 LGHNA, CDR2 YSLEER. CDR3 loop: CASSPRSLPQETQYF. The CDR3 DNA is TGCGCCAGCAGCCCGCGGTCCCTCCCCCAGGAGACCCAGTACTTC.

The gene calls are TRBV6-5 and TRBJ2-5; the D is unclear. The ends were cut back, 0 bases at V and 1 base at J, with 6 bases in the middle. Germline V gene lookup returns CDR1 MNHEY and CDR2 SVGAGI. CDR3 size: 14 residues. The CDR3 sequence is CASSYSGIQETQYF. CDR3 coding DNA: TGTGCCAGCAGTTACTCGGGAATCCAAGAGACCCAGTACTTC.

The chain carries TRBV11-3 and TRBJ2-7, with 7 positions matching TRBD1. V lost 4 bases and J lost 0; bases outside the gene matches: 21. The germline CDR1 and CDR2 sequences are SGHNT and YENEEA. The CDR3 is made up of 20 amino acids. Here the CDR3 DNA reads TGTGCCAGCAGCTCTTGGAACGCGGACAGGCTACTTGGGAGCTCCTACGAGCAGTACTTC. Translation gives CASSSWNADRLLGSSYEQYF.

The chain couples TRBV7-9 to TRBJ1-2; tentatively, D is TRBD1 (6 bases). This CDR3 contains 14 residues. Trimming shortened V by 3 bases and J by 4 bases, and 12 bases separated the two germline ends. Germline V gene lookup returns CDR1 SEHNR and CDR2 FQNEAQ (reference sequence). CDR3 residues: CASSLDSLVYGYTF. As DNA, the CDR3 is TGTGCCAGCAGCTTGGACAGCCTAGTCTATGGCTACACCTTC.

The chain couples TRBV29-1 to TRBJ2-7; 11 bases agree with TRBD2. Germline V gives CDR1 SQVTM, CDR2 ANQGSEA. The trim removed 4 bases at V and 0 bases at J, leaving 11 bases unmatched. CDR3 length: 17 residues. In DNA, the CDR3 is TGCAGCGTTGCAGGGGGACTAGCGGAAGCTACCTCCTACGAGCAGTACTTC. Translated: CSVAGGLAEATSYEQYF.

The chain joins TRBV5-1 to TRBJ1-2; D ambiguous. In germline, CDR1 is SGHRS, CDR2 YFSETQ. V lost 0 bases, J lost 6 bases, and 18 bases lay in between. The CDR3 runs 16 residues. CDR3 amino acids: CASSLGRNKGSHGYTF. The CDR3 nucleotides read TGCGCCAGCAGCTTGGGTCGCAACAAGGGTTCCCATGGCTACACCTTC. Filled out from reference TRBV5-1 and TRBJ1-2, the complete variable domain reads KAGVTQTPRYLIKTRGQQVTLSCSPISGHRSVSWYQQTPGQGLQFLFEYFSETQRNKGNFPGRFSGRQFSNSRSEMNVSTLELGDSALYLCASSLGRNKGSHGYTFGSGTRLTVV.

This clonotype was seen only a few times. The chain employs TRBV6-1 and TRBJ1-5; 10 bases agree with TRBD1. This CDR3 spans 18 amino acids. Per the germline V gene, CDR1 is MNHNS and CDR2 is SASEGT. The ends lost 5 bases at V and 0 bases at J; junction bases unmatched: 10. The CDR3 nucleotides read TGTGCCAGCAGTCCTCCGGACAGGGGGGTGGTTAGCAATCAGCCCCAGCATTTT. This gives the protein CASSPPDRGVVSNQPQHF.

In its sample, this clonotype was seen a few times. The chain has TRBV6-1 and TRBJ2-7, with 10 bases aligning to TRBD1. Trimming took 7 bases from V and 0 from J; bases not matched to a gene: 15. This CDR3 region has 18 residues. CDR1 is MNHNS, CDR2 SASEGT, per germline. This CDR3 is CASTGLGQGWVNSYEQYF. CDR3 coding DNA: TGTGCCAGCACCGGCCTGGGACAGGGGTGGGTTAACTCCTACGAGCAGTACTTC.

This chain connects TRBV7-2 to TRBJ2-1; D might be TRBD1 or TRBD2, each matching 5 bases. Germline CDR1 and CDR2: SGHTA and FQGNSA. Trimming shortened V by 2 bases and J by 8 bases, and 10 bases separated the two germline ends. This CDR3 comprises 13 residues. The chain's CDR3 is CASSLSTGHEQFF. CDR3 DNA: TGTGCCAGCAGCTTATCGACGGGACATGAGCAGTTCTTC.

This clonotype was picked up one time. The chain carries TRBV20-1 and TRBJ2-7; 8 positions agree with TRBD1. CDR3 size: 14 residues. Germline lookup yields CDR1 DFQATT and CDR2 SNEGSKA (reference sequence). V lost 5 bases and J lost 4; bases outside the gene matches: 10. This CDR3 is CSAPDRAQGYEQYF. The CDR3 bases are TGCAGTGCTCCGGACAGGGCCCAGGGATACGAGCAGTACTTC.

This clonotype was observed at least ten times. The V and J genes are TRBV20-1 and TRBJ2-5, with D tentatively TRBD2 (5 bases). V was trimmed by 6 bases and J by 2 bases, leaving 16 bases between them. The V gene's germline CDR1 is DFQATT and CDR2 SNEGSKA (reference sequence). The CDR3 has 14 residues. Here the CDR3 DNA reads TGCAGTGCCGCTAGCACCTGGAGGCAAGAGACCCAGTACTTC. It specifies CSAASTWRQETQYF.

The chain has TRBV5-1 and TRBJ1-2; the match to TRBD1 covers 12 bases. V shed 1 base and J 4 bases; nucleotides not matched to a gene: 5. CDR3 size: 16 residues. Germline lookup yields CDR1 SGHRS and CDR2 YFSETQ. The CDR3 DNA reads TGCGCCAGCAGCTTGCAATCGGGACAGGGGGCCTATGGCTACACCTTC. Its protein is CASSLQSGQGAYGYTF.

The J gene is TRBJ1-4, the V gene TRBV2; D possibly corresponds to TRBD1 (6 bases). The CDR3 has 13 residues. The V gene's germline CDR1 is SNHLY and CDR2 FYNNEI. The germline V and J ends were trimmed by 5 bases and 8 bases, with 12 bases remaining between them. The CDR3 spells CASSQRGGEKLFF. The DNA for the CDR3 is TGTGCCAGCAGTCAAAGGGGGGGAGAAAAACTGTTTTTT.

This clonotype was counted a few times. This chain uses TRBV20-1 with TRBJ2-5, with D maybe TRBD2 (6 bases). The J call may be faulty, since TRBJ2-7 better matches the DNA end. This CDR3 region has 19 residues. Germline loops: CDR1 DFQATT, CDR2 SNEGSKA (reference sequence). The CDR3 sequence: CSARRAREGAKVAFYEQYF. The DNA of the CDR3 is TGCAGTGCTAGGAGGGCGCGGGAAGGCGCTAAAGTTGCATTCTACGAGCAGTACTTC.